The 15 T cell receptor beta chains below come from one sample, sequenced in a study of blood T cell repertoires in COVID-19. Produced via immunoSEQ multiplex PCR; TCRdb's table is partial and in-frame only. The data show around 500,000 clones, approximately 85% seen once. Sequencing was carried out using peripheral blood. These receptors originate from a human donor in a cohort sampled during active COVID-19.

In nucleotides, the CDR3 is TGTGCCAGCAGTCCCACCGGGACTATGGGCCACGAGCAGTACTTC. Encoded protein: CASSPTGTMGHEQYF. This chain joins TRBV6-2 or TRBV6-3 and TRBJ2-7, with 7 nucleotides matching TRBD2. The ends lost 5 bases at V and 5 bases at J; junction bases unmatched: 12. CDR3 length: 15 residues. CDR1 and CDR2 (germline): MNHEY, SVGEGT.

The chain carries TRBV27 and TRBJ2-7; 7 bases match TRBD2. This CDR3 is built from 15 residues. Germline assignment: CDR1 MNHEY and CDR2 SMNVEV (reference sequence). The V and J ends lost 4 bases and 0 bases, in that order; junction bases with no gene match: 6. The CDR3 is CASSSPSGSSYEQYF. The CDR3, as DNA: TGTGCCAGCAGTTCCCCTAGCGGAAGCTCCTACGAGCAGTACTTC.

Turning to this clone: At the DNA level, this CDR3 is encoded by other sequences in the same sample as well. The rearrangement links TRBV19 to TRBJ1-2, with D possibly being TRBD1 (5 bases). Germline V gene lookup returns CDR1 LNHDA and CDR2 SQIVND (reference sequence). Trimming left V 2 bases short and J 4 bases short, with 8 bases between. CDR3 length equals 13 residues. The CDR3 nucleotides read TGTGCCAGTAGTATAAGCAGGGTCTATGGCTACACCTTC. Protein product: CASSISRVYGYTF.

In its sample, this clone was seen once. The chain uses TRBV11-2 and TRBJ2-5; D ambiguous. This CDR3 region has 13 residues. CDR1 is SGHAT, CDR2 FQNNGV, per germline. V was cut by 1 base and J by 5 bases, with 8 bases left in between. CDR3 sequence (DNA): TGTGCCAGCAGCTTAGTCGGCGGCGAGACCCAGTACTTC. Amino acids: CASSLVGGETQYF.

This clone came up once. The CDR3 nucleotides are TGCGCCAGCAGCCAGAACGTGTGGGACAGGGTCACCGGGGAGCTGTTTTTT. It encodes CASSQNVWDRVTGELFF. The chain employs TRBV4-1 and TRBJ2-2; 9 nucleotides match TRBD1. Germline V gives CDR1 MGHRA, CDR2 YSYEKL. The V gene end was trimmed by 3 bases and the J gene end by 4 bases; junction bases not matched to a gene: 9. The CDR3 is made up of 17 amino acids.

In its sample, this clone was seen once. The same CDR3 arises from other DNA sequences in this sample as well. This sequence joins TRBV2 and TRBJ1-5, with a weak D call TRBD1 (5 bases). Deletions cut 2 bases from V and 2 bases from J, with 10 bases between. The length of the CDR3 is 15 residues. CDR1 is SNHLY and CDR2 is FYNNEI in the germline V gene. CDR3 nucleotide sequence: TGTGCCAGCAGTGAAAGGGGTTTGGGCAATCAGCCCCAGCATTTT. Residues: CASSERGLGNQPQHF.

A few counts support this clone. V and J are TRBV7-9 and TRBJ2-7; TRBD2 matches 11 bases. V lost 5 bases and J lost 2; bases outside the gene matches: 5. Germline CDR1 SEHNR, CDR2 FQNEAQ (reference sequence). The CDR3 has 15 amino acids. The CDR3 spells CASSVMGLAAYEQYF. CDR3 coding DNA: TGTGCCAGCAGCGTTATGGGACTAGCGGCCTACGAGCAGTACTTC.

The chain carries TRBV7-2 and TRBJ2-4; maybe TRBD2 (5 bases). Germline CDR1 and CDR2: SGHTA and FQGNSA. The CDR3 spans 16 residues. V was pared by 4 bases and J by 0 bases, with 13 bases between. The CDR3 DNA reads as TGTGCCAGCAGCTCGGCGGGTGGGCTAGCCAAAAACATTCAGTACTTC. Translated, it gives CASSSAGGLAKNIQYF.

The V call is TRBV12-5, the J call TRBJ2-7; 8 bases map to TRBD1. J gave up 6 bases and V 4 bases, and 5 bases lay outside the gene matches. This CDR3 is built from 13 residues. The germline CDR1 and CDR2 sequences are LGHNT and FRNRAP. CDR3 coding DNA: TGTGCTAGTGGTTCGGACAGGGTAGGCGAGCAGTACTTC. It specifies CASGSDRVGEQYF.

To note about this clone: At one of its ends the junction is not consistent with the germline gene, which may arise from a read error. The CDR3 is CASREGGPQETQYF. CDR3 sequence (DNA): TGTGCCAGCAGGGAAGGGGGGCCTCAAGAGACCCAGTACTTC. The chain has TRBV6-1 and TRBJ2-5; TRBD1 or TRBD2 may be the D gene (6 bases each). This CDR3 has 14 amino acids. Germline V gene lookup returns CDR1 MNHNS and CDR2 SASEGT.

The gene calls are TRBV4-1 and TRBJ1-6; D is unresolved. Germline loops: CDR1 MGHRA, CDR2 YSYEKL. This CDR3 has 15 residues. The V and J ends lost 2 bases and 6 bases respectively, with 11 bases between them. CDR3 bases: TGCGCCAGCAGCCAAAGCTCGGGAGTTAATTCACCCCTCCACTTT. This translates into CASSQSSGVNSPLHF.

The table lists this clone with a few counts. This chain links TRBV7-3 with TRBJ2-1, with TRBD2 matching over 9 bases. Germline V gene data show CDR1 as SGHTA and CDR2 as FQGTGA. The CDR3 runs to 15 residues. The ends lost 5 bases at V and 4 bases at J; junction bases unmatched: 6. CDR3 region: CASSPSGEGYNEQFF. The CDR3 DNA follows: TGTGCCAGCAGCCCTAGCGGGGAGGGTTACAATGAGCAGTTCTTC.

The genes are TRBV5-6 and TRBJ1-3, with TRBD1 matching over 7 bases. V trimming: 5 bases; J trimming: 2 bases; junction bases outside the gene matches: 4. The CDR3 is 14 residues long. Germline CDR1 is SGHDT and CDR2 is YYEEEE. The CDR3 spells CASREQGAGNTIYF. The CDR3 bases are TGTGCCAGCAGGGAGCAGGGGGCTGGAAACACCATATATTTT. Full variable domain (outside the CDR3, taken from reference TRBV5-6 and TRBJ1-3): DAGVTQSPTHLIKTRGQQVTLRCSPKSGHDTVSWYQQALGQGPQFIFQYYEEEERQRGNFPDRFSGHQFPNYSSELNVNALLLGDSALYLCASREQGAGNTIYFGEGSWLTVV.

The DNA of the CDR3 is TGTGCCAGCAGCCTAGGACAGGGACTCCCCGGGGCCAACGTCCTGACTTTC. This codes for CASSLGQGLPGANVLTF. V usage is TRBV7-9 and J usage is TRBJ2-6, with TRBD1 matching over 8 bases. This CDR3 contains 17 residues. J lost 4 bases, V lost 5 bases, and 10 bases had no gene match. The germline V gene encodes CDR1 SEHNR and CDR2 FQNEAQ (reference sequence). The complete variable domain, with remaining parts taken from reference TRBV7-9 and TRBJ2-6, reads DTGVSQNPRHKITKRGQNVTFRCDPISEHNRLYWYRQTLGQGPEFLTYFQNEAQLEKSRLLSDRFSAERPKGSFSTLEIQRTEQGDSAMYLCASSLGQGLPGANVLTFGAGSRLTVL.

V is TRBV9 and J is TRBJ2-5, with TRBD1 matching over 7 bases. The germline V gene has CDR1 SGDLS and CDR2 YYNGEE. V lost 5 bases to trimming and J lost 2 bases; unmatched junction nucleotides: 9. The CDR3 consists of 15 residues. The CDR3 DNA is TGTGCCAGCAGTTGGGGACAGAGCATTCAAGAGACCCAGTACTTC. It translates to CASSWGQSIQETQYF.